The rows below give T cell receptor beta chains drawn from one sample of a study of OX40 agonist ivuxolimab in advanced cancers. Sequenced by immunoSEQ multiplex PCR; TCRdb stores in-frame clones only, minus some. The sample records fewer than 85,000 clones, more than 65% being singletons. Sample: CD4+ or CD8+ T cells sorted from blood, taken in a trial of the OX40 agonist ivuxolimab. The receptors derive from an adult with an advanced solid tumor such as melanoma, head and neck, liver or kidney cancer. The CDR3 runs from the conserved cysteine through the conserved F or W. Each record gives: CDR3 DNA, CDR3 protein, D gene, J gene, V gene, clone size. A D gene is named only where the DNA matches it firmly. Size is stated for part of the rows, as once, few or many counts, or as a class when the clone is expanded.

TGTGCCAGCAGCCAACAGACAGGGCCCAATGGCTACACCTTC,CASSQQTGPNGYTF,TRBD1,TRBJ1-2,TRBV4-2,few
TGTGCCAGCAGCGCCGAGAGCTATGGCTACACCTTC,CASSAESYGYTF,NA,TRBJ1-2,TRBV6-5,NA
TGTGCCAGCAGTGTCTCAGCGGCGGGAGGCTACACCTTC,CASSVSAAGGYTF,NA,TRBJ1-2,TRBV25-1,NA
TGTGCCAGTAGTCTCGACCCCCGTCCCGGGACAGGGGATAATTCACCCCTCCACTTT,CASSLDPRPGTGDNSPLHF,TRBD1,TRBJ1-6,TRBV19,once
TGTGCCAGTAGGAGGGACAGGCAATCGAACACTGAAGCTTTCTTT,CASRRDRQSNTEAFF,TRBD1,TRBJ1-1,TRBV19,NA
TGTGCCAGCAGTTTGTTACCGGGACACCCTCCAAAGGGGACTGAAGCTTTCTTT,CASSLLPGHPPKGTEAFF,NA,TRBJ1-1,TRBV28,NA
TGTGCCAGTAGGAAAGACCAGGGTTCCGAGCAGTACTTC,CASRKDQGSEQYF,NA,TRBJ2-7,TRBV19,NA
TGCGCCAGCAGCTTGAGCGGGTACGGGGATGAAAAACTGTTTTTT,CASSLSGYGDEKLFF,NA,TRBJ1-4,TRBV5-1,once
TGTGCCAGCACCCCTACTCGGTCGAGCGAGCAGTACTTC,CASTPTRSSEQYF,NA,TRBJ2-7,TRBV6-1,NA
TGTGCCAGCTCACCACCAATATTGGGGGAAGACACTGAAGCTTTCTTT,CASSPPILGEDTEAFF,NA,TRBJ1-1,TRBV18,NA
TGCGCCAGCAGCCAGGGTCCTGAGCAGACCCAGTACTTC,CASSQGPEQTQYF,NA,TRBJ2-5,TRBV4-1,NA
TGTGCCAGCAGCCCTCAGGGGCCAGAGACCCAGTACTTC,CASSPQGPETQYF,NA,TRBJ2-5,TRBV7-3,NA
TGTGCCAGCAGCCCGGGGGGCTACGAGCAGTACTTC,CASSPGGYEQYF,TRBD2,TRBJ2-7,TRBV9,NA
TGTGCCAGTAGCTTATTGCGGAAGGTCTCAAAAAAGGACACCGGGGAGCTGTTTTTT,CASSLLRKVSKKDTGELFF,NA,TRBJ2-2,TRBV19,NA
TGTGCCAGCAGCCAAAGGACAGGGGGTAGGTCACCCCTCCACTTT,CASSQRTGGRSPLHF,TRBD1,TRBJ1-6,TRBV11-2,once
TGTGCCAGTAGCGAACAGCGTGCCTACGAGCAGTACTTC,CASSEQRAYEQYF,NA,TRBJ2-7,TRBV19,NA
TGCGCCAGCAGCCCTAACCCCGGGACAGGGGGTATTGGCTACACCTTC,CASSPNPGTGGIGYTF,TRBD1,TRBJ1-2,TRBV5-1,once
TGCGCCAGCAGCCAAACCCCGGGCCCCCAGCCCTACGAGCAGTACTTC,CASSQTPGPQPYEQYF,NA,TRBJ2-7,TRBV4-3,NA
TGTGCCAGCAGTTCCAGAGGGGGCCTCTCCTATAATTCACCCCTCCACTTT,CASSSRGGLSYNSPLHF,TRBD1,TRBJ1-6,TRBV28,many
TGTGCCAGCAGCGTGACAGGGTCCTACACAGATACGCAGTATTTT,CASSVTGSYTDTQYF,TRBD1,TRBJ2-3,TRBV9,NA
TGTGCCAGTAGTAGCTGGCCCGGGGGCTCCTACAATGAGCAGTTCTTC,CASSSWPGGSYNEQFF,NA,TRBJ2-1,TRBV19,NA
TGTGCCAGCAGCCCATCGGGGGAGGACACCGGGGAGCTGTTTTTT,CASSPSGEDTGELFF,NA,TRBJ2-2,TRBV9,few
TGTGCCAGCAGCGCCGCAGGTGCGGGGGGCAATGAGCAGTTCTTC,CASSAAGAGGNEQFF,TRBD2,TRBJ2-1,TRBV5-4,NA